This TCR beta chain came from a study of cytomegalovirus exposure and HLA in healthy donors (dated by TCRdb to about 2017). Study-wide context: An earlier analysis of several hundred of the donors reported 276 Gb of sequence data and 95 million to 120 million unique TCR beta sequences obtained from roughly 180 million T cells. An early release covering around 630 HLA-typed donors comprised about 310 gigabases of sequencing data and about 90 million unique TCR sequences. The genetic ancestry cluster associated with self-reported Caucasian donors included 81% of the roughly 400 genotyped donors. The study aimed to test whether signatures of past pathogen exposure could be identified by cataloging public T cell receptors. The study used immunosequencing to profile the T cell repertoires of under 700 subjects and linked those repertoires to cytomegalovirus serostatus. In addition to the first cohort of roughly 670 subjects, a separate validation cohort of 120 different subjects was used. To predict cytomegalovirus infection status, the study brought together high-throughput TCR immunosequencing, statistical association of individual TCRs with disease status, and machine learning. To study patterns of TCR occurrence, a later analysis re-analyzed previously published TCR beta repertoires from several hundred donors and added high-resolution HLA genotyping. Rather than using new phenotypic data, the later analysis identified candidate immune exposures from TCR beta sequences and from how often those sequences occurred across donors. An earlier analysis of some 600 of the donors applied high-throughput TCR beta sequencing to assess whether each TCR beta V gene segment acted as functional or pseudogenic. Alongside the repertoire data, information on donor age, sex, ethnicity and CMV serostatus was compiled. Genome-wide SNP genotypes for about 65% of the roughly 700 donors were used in a later genetic analysis, which treated that subset as a discovery cohort. Every discovery cohort repertoire had been produced on one sequencing platform. HLA typing covered class I and class II loci at four-digit resolution. Typing coverage varied by locus: roughly 629-630 donors for A, B, C, DRB1 and DQB1; 522 for DQA1; over 600 for DPA1; roughly 470 for DPB1. Because of strong linkage in the cohort, roughly five DR-DQ haplotypes were treated as single units for association and clustering. Across about 380 genotyped donors of the cohort, an average of approximately 240,000 unique TCR beta nucleotide sequences per donor were sequenced, and roughly 18% of those sequences were non-productive.

Broader findings and caveats from the paper: A later analysis found that TCR association rates varied across HLA loci, with DRB1 alleles showing the most associated TCRs and HLA-C alleles the fewest. The presence/absence analyses assumed that sequencing depth was roughly uniform across donors, and that assumption may not be true. According to the authors, the approach could potentially be generalized to other disease states and immunological phenotypes. According to a later analysis, most CMV-associated TCR beta chains appeared to be HLA-restricted, and the HLA associations seemed to be driven largely by CMV exposure. Most TCR sequences were seen in very few donors, while some public TCRs were found in many individuals. Because counts were too low, seventeen rarely observed V segments, including chromosome 9 orphons, were excluded from the earlier analysis of several hundred of the donors. Correlated functional status among segregating V segments might be attributable to linkage disequilibrium, but an unknown experimental factor could not be ruled out. Broadly in line with IMGT annotations, most TCR beta V segments showed up in productive rearrangements about 87% or about 30% of the time in an earlier analysis of 587 of the donors. Because HLA typing was unavailable for some donors at each locus, only the typed subset was used in association tests. In this cohort, only TCR beta chains were sequenced, and detectable features were limited by the absence of alpha or paired-chain data. In both the original and validation cohorts, the classifier was reported to diagnose cytomegalovirus status with high specificity and sensitivity. The only immune exposure information available for the cohort was CMV serostatus. According to a later genetic analysis, donors in an Asian-associated ancestry cluster had fewer N-insertions in productive TCRs than the roughly 660-donor mean. A later analysis found that HLA-associated TCR beta chains were more clonally expanded and had lower generation probabilities than equally common non-associated chains. In a later analysis, several top co-occurrence clusters were reported to appear linked to parvovirus B19, influenza, CMV and Epstein-Barr virus. In vitro tests confirmed that a few of the cytomegalovirus-associated TCR beta chains recognize cytomegalovirus antigens. When HLA alleles, especially DR and DQ, strongly co-occurred, attributing TCR associations to individual alleles was difficult. The study listed 150 to 200 TCR beta chains as associated with cytomegalovirus. Some IMGT-functional V segments, including TRBV6-2 and TRBV6-3, could not be told apart with the 87-base-pair reads, so those segments were excluded. A cluster of highly shared sequence variants was judged likely to represent a technical artifact of the sequencing pipeline. At a false discovery rate of 0.05, a later analysis linked some 17,000 TCR beta sequences to specific HLA alleles. A later genetic analysis associated a missense DCLRE1C variant with V-gene and J-gene trimming of TCR beta chains, and an independent cohort replicated the association. A further reported finding was that TCR beta sequences accurately predicted the HLA-A and HLA-B alleles for most subjects in the first cohort.

Regarding this clone: What antigen it recognizes has not been identified. No clone much larger than this one lies a single base away; base qualities are absent.

CDR1 and CDR2 (LGHNA, YNFKEQ) derive from the germline V gene. Between the V and J ends, shortened by 0 bases and 8 bases respectively, the junction contains 8 bases. From the cysteine up to the phenylalanine, the CDR3 has a length of 13 residues. The sequence is cut down to CDR3 DNA, 39 bases in frame from base 1. The method was the immunoSEQ multiplex PCR assay. A mixture of 60 forward primers for TCR Vbeta segments and 13 reverse primers for TCR Jbeta segments was used in the multiplex PCR. A multiplex PCR assay on genomic DNA amplified the CDR3 region of rearranged TCR beta genes. Amplified TCR beta libraries were sequenced as 87-base-pair reads on the Illumina HiSeq System. Per the original workflow: A later analysis tallied 75 million to 95 million unique TCR beta chains across the approximately 670 repertoires, and some 10 million of those chains were shared by two or more donors. A nearest-neighbor algorithm error-corrected the raw reads and collapsed the reads into unique sequences, merging closely related sequences to remove PCR and sequencing errors. Alignment of CDR3 sequences to IMGT reference sequences was used to assign V, D and J gene segments. For a sequence to be retained, a match of at least six nucleotides to both a V gene segment and a J gene segment was required. A rearrangement counted as productive if the CDR3 had no stop codons and remained in frame with V and J, and every other rearrangement counted as non-productive. CDR3 was defined according to IMGT convention as the region running from the second conserved V-encoded cysteine to the conserved J-encoded phenylalanine. The earlier analysis of 500 to 650 of the donors excluded any sequence lacking an unambiguous match to a single V gene segment. An earlier analysis of 587 of the donors called V segments functional above 56.7% productive rearrangements and segregating when the between-donor standard deviation exceeded 5%. A statistical classification framework was developed to diagnose cytomegalovirus status using the catalog of TCR beta chain sequences. V and J gene assignment, in a later analysis, came from comparing TCR nucleotide sequences with IMGT/GENE-DB human TR gene sequences. A later analysis assigned CDR3 sequences and most-parsimonious VDJ recombination scenarios with the TCRdist pipeline. In a later analysis, each TCR beta chain was defined by its CDR3 amino acid sequence together with its V-gene family, and reads lacking a unique V-gene family were excluded. A later analysis removed several hundred highly shared, low-generation-probability nucleotide sequences to deal with suspected cross-contamination and a sequencing artifact. In a later analysis, a clonal expansion index for each public chain was calculated from normalized within-repertoire ranks of inferred template counts. In a later analysis, generation probabilities were computed with a VDJ recombination model fitted to out-of-frame rearrangements, and the resulting probabilities were checked against IGoR. A later analysis scored TCR-TCR, TCR-HLA and TCR-CMV co-occurrence with hypergeometric tests, applying a repertoire-size bias correction to TCR pairs. In a later analysis, false discovery rates were estimated by permuting HLA or CMV assignments 20 times. In a later analysis, co-occurring TCRs were grouped using DBSCAN, with TCRdist sequence similarity added in when clustering inside HLA-allele-positive subsets. Repertoires with fewer than 30,000 or more than 120,000 public chains, plus five repertoires with anomalous nucleotide sharing, were excluded from co-occurrence clustering. TCRdb took over this immuneACCESS table, retaining in-frame rearrangements with V and J assigned. Such tables are incomplete; in checked studies, under half of the missing clones stem from an unresolved V gene, and the remainder is unexplained. The V and J calls and clone size are taken from that table; D and trimming were inferred from the DNA. A total of some 170,000 clones appear in this sample, about 80% of them only once. 9% to 10% of the sample lies in the top ten.

In total, fewer than 750 healthy bone marrow donors made up the cohort. All cohort members were sampled while nominally healthy, although unrecorded immune exposures were likely present. The donor tested CMV seropositive, placing the donor among the 310 or so seropositive members of the cohort. A peripheral blood sample was collected from each donor, and TCR beta sequencing was performed on peripheral blood mononuclear cells. The Qiagen DNeasy Blood Extraction Kit was used to extract genomic DNA from the blood cell samples. In this chain, TRBV4-2 is recombined with TRBJ1-3; the D gene cannot be resolved reliably. Source material: PBMCs. This receptor was identified in a man between 18 and 29 years old in good health and CMV-seropositive. In nucleotides, the sequence is TGTGCCAGCAGCCAAGAGAGTGTTGACACCATATATTTT. The encoded protein is CASSQESVDTIYF.